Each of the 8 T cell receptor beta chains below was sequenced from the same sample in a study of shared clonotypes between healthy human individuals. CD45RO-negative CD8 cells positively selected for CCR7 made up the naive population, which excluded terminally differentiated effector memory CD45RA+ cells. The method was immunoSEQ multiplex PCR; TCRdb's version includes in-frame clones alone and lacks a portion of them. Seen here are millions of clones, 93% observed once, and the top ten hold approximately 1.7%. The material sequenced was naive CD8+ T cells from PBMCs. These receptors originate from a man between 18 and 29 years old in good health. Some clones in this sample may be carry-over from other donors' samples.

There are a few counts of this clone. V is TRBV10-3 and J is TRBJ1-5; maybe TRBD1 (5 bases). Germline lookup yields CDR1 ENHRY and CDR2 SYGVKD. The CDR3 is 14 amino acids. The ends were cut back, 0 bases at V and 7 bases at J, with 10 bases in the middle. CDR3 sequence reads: CAISESPGRQPQHF. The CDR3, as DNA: TGTGCCATCAGTGAGTCCCCAGGGAGACAGCCCCAGCATTTT.

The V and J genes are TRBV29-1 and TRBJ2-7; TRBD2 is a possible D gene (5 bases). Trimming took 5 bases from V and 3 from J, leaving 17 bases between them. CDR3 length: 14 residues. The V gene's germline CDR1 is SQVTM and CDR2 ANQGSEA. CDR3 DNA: TGCAGCGTTAAATACGCGGGCGTACGCTACGAGCAGTACTTC. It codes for CSVKYAGVRYEQYF.

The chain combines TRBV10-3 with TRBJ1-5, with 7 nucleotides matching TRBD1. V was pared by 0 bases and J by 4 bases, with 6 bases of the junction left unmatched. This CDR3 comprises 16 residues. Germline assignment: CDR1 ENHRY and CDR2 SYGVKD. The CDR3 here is CAISESRTGINQPQHF. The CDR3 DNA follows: TGTGCCATCAGTGAGTCGAGGACAGGTATTAATCAGCCCCAGCATTTT.

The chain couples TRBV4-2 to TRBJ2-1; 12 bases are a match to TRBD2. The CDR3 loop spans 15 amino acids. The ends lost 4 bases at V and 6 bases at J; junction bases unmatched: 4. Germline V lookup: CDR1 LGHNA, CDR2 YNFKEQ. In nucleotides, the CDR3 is TGTGCCAGCAGCCCGACTAGCGGGAGTGGCAATGAGCAGTTCTTC. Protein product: CASSPTSGSGNEQFF.

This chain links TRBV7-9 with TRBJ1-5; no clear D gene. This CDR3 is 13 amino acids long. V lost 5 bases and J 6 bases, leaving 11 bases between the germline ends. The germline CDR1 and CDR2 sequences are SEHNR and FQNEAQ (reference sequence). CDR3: CASSPLTGQPQHF. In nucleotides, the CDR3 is TGTGCCAGCAGCCCCTTGACTGGTCAGCCCCAGCATTTT.

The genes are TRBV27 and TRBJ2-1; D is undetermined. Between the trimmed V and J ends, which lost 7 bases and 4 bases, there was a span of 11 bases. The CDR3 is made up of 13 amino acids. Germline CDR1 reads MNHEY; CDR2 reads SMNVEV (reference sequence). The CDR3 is CASIGQSYNEQFF. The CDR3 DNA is TGTGCCAGCATAGGGCAGTCGTACAATGAGCAGTTCTTC.

The CDR3 sequence: CASRGRTAKNIQYF. For the CDR3, the DNA is TGTGCCAGCCGGGGGCGTACGGCCAAAAACATTCAGTACTTC. The rearrangement joins TRBV6-5 to TRBJ2-4; D possibly matches TRBD1 or TRBD2 (6 bases each). V was clipped by 8 bases and J by 1 base, with 12 bases between them. This CDR3 has 14 amino acids. CDR1 is MNHEY, CDR2 SVGAGI, per germline.

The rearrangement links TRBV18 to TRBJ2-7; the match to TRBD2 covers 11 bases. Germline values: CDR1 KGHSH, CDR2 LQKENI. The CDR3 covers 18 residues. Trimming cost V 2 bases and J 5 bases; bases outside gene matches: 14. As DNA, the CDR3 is TGTGCCAGCTCACCAACACGTCAACTAGCGGGAGTGAAAAACGAGCAGTACTTC. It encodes CASSPTRQLAGVKNEQYF.